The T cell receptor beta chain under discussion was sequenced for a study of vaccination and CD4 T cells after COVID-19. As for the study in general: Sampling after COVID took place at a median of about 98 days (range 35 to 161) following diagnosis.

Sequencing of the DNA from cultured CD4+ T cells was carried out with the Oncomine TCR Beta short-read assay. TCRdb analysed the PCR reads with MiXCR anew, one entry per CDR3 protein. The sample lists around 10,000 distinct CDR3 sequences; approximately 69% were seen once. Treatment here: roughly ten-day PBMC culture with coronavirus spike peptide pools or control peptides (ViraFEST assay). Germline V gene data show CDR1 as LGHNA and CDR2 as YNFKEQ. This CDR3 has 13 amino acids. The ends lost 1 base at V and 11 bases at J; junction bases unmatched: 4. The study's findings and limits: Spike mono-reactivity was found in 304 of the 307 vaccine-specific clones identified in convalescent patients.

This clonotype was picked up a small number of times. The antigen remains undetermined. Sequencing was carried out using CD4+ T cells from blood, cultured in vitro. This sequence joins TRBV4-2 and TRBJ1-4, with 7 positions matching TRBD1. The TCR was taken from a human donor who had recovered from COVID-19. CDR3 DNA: TGTGCCAGCAGCCAAGCCTTCAGGGGGAAACTGTTTTTT. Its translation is CASSQAFRGKLFF.